These 23 T cell receptor beta chains were all obtained from the same sample, sequenced in a study of cytomegalovirus exposure and HLA in healthy donors. PCR amplification relied on 60 Vbeta primers (plus 13 Jbeta primers). Sequenced by immunoSEQ multiplex PCR; TCRdb stores in-frame clones only, minus some. The table records some 88,000 clones, over 55% of them present only once. Sequencing was performed on PBMCs. These receptors were collected from a woman between 25 and 40 years old in good health and CMV-seronegative.

Only one count was recorded for this clone. The junction shows a germline mismatch at one end, possibly a read error. This sequence joins TRBV6-5 and TRBJ1-5; D unclear. The CDR3 consists of 15 residues. Germline V gene sequence: CDR1 MNHEY, CDR2 SVGAGI. The DNA for the CDR3 is TGTGCCAGCAGTTCGGAAGTGGATAGCAATCAGCCCCAACATTTT. It specifies CASSSEVDSNQPQHF.

This chain uses TRBV5-6 with TRBJ2-7; D is possibly TRBD1 (6 bases). V lost 6 bases and J lost 5, with 15 bases in between. Germline CDR1 reads SGHDT; CDR2 reads YYEEEE. This CDR3 contains 13 residues. Here the CDR3 reads CASKGVTADEQYF. In DNA form, the CDR3 reads TGTGCCAGCAAGGGGGTCACAGCCGACGAGCAGTACTTC.

This clone was seen a handful of times. The V call is TRBV10-1, the J call TRBJ1-5, with D maybe TRBD1 (6 bases). The CDR3 has 18 amino acids. Looked up from germline, CDR1 is WNHNN and CDR2 is SYGVQD (reference sequence). V lost 6 bases and J 0 bases, leaving 21 bases between the germline ends. CDR3 in DNA: TGCGCCAGCAGCCAAGAGGGGGATGGCAGTGTTAGCAATCAGCCCCAGCATTTT. Translating it yields CASSQEGDGSVSNQPQHF.

Only a few counts were recorded for this clone. This sequence joins TRBV6-1 and TRBJ1-5, with D perhaps matching TRBD1 (5 bases). V was trimmed by 5 bases and J by 0 bases, leaving 8 bases between them. In germline, CDR1 is MNHNS, CDR2 SASEGT. The CDR3 loop spans 14 amino acids. The CDR3: CASSLRGSNQPQHF. The CDR3 DNA reads TGTGCCAGCAGTCTTAGGGGTAGCAATCAGCCCCAGCATTTT.

The chain couples TRBV5-1 to TRBJ1-1; D might be TRBD1 (5 bases). The CDR3 runs to 14 residues. The ends were cut back, 4 bases at V and 6 bases at J, with 16 bases in the middle. CDR1 is SGHRS, CDR2 YFSETQ, per germline. CDR3 residues: CASSTGLEKPEAFF. CDR3 bases: TGCGCCAGCAGCACGGGACTGGAGAAGCCTGAAGCTTTCTTT.

The V gene is TRBV6-5, the J gene TRBJ2-7; 8 positions agree with TRBD1. Germline trimming cut 7 bases from V and 4 bases from J; bases unmatched to any gene: 12. Per germline, CDR1 MNHEY and CDR2 SVGAGI. This CDR3 is built from 15 residues. CDR3 sequence reads: CASNSQGASPYEQYF. The CDR3 nucleotides are TGTGCCAGCAACTCCCAGGGGGCCTCACCTTACGAGCAGTACTTC.

The chain has TRBV7-8 and TRBJ1-6; 10 nucleotides line up with TRBD1. CDR1 SGHVS and CDR2 FQNEAQ come from the germline V gene. J lost 10 bases, V lost 4 bases, and 7 bases had no gene match. This CDR3 spans 15 amino acids. CDR3 DNA sequence: TGTGCCAGCAGCTCCTGGGACAGGGGAGGCTCACCCCTCCACTTT. Translation gives CASSSWDRGGSPLHF.

This clone was counted only a few times. The V call is TRBV6-1, the J call TRBJ1-2; 8 nucleotides align to TRBD1. The CDR3 is 14 residues long. J was trimmed by 4 bases and V by 10 bases; bases with no gene match: 11. Germline V gene data show CDR1 as MNHNS and CDR2 as SASEGT. The CDR3 region has the DNA TGTGCCATTTCTCGGACAGGGATCGGCTATGGCTACACCTTC. As protein: CAISRTGIGYGYTF.

The chain links TRBV13 to TRBJ1-2; 8 nucleotides line up with TRBD1. The CDR3 has 14 amino acids. Germline lookup yields CDR1 PRHDT and CDR2 FYEKMQ (reference sequence). V lost 4 bases, J lost 2 bases, and 3 bases stayed unmatched. CDR3 in DNA: TGTGCCAGCAGCTCGGCAGGGGGCAACTATGGCTACACCTTC. Its translation is CASSSAGGNYGYTF.

This chain connects TRBV2 to TRBJ2-7, with D unresolved. The CDR3 spans 13 residues. Trimming shortened V by 5 bases and J by 5 bases, and 13 bases separated the two germline ends. The germline CDR1 and CDR2 sequences are SNHLY and FYNNEI. The CDR3 loop is CASSSTMYHEQYF. CDR3 in DNA: TGTGCCAGCAGTAGCACGATGTACCACGAGCAGTACTTC.

This chain connects TRBV7-8 to TRBJ2-7; weak D call: TRBD2 (5 bases). With 5 bases removed from V and 0 bases from J, the gap between germline ends came to 20 bases. This CDR3 spans 17 amino acids. Germline-derived CDR1 and CDR2 are SGHVS and FQNEAQ. The CDR3, as DNA: TGTGCCAGCAGCGAAGAGATCAGCGGATCCTTCTCCTACGAGCAGTACTTC. It yields the protein CASSEEISGSFSYEQYF.

The chain recombines TRBV10-3 with TRBJ2-6; D uncertain. Germline V gene sequence: CDR1 ENHRY, CDR2 SYGVKD. With 6 bases removed from V and 0 bases from J, the gap between germline ends came to 9 bases. This CDR3 is 15 amino acids long. CDR3 residues: CAIRGVNSGANVLTF. For the CDR3, the DNA is TGTGCCATCAGGGGCGTTAACTCTGGGGCCAACGTCCTGACTTTC.

The genes are TRBV6-1 and TRBJ1-2, with D perhaps matching TRBD1 (5 bases). This CDR3 has 13 amino acids. Trimming took off 0 bases at V and 7 bases at J, with 9 bases between the two ends. The V gene's germline CDR1 is MNHNS and CDR2 SASEGT. The CDR3 region has the DNA TGTGCCAGCAGTGAAGCAAACGGGGGTGGCTACACCTTC. It translates to CASSEANGGGYTF.

This clone was detected only once. This sequence joins TRBV10-3 and TRBJ1-3; D gene uncertain. The CDR3 extends over 14 amino acids. CDR1 ENHRY and CDR2 SYGVKD come from the germline V gene. Trimming pared 4 bases from V and 0 bases from J, leaving 7 bases between. CDR3 sequence: CAISVGSSGNTIYF. The DNA for the CDR3 is TGTGCCATCAGTGTGGGCAGCTCTGGAAACACCATATATTTT.

This clone was observed once. This sequence joins TRBV27 and TRBJ1-1; D is perhaps TRBD1 (6 bases). Germline V gene lookup returns CDR1 MNHEY and CDR2 SMNVEV (reference sequence). This CDR3 is built from 18 residues. V was cut by 2 bases and J by 0 bases, with 19 bases left in between. The CDR3 sequence: CASSLGGGGRSMNTEAFF. CDR3 coding DNA: TGTGCCAGCAGTTTAGGGGGCGGGGGGCGTTCCATGAACACTGAAGCTTTCTTT.

J is TRBJ2-2 and V is TRBV4-2; 11 nucleotides line up with TRBD2. The CDR3 has 17 amino acids. Germline assignment: CDR1 LGHNA and CDR2 YNFKEQ. The J segment lost 3 bases and the V segment lost 3 bases, leaving 6 bases of the junction unmatched. DNA of the CDR3: TGTGCCAGCAGCCACGTTAGCGGGAGGGCGGACACCGGGGAGCTGTTTTTT. It codes for CASSHVSGRADTGELFF.

V usage is TRBV7-2 and J usage is TRBJ1-5, with 7 bases lining up with TRBD1. Germline CDR1 reads SGHTA; CDR2 reads FQGNSA. V shed 6 bases and J 6 bases; nucleotides not matched to a gene: 8. The CDR3 is 14 residues long. The CDR3 region is CASSPDRVSQPQHF. CDR3 DNA: TGTGCCAGCAGTCCCGACAGGGTCTCTCAGCCCCAGCATTTT.

V is TRBV5-4 and J is TRBJ2-2, with TRBD1 as a possible D gene (5 bases). The germline V and J ends were trimmed by 2 bases and 0 bases, with 8 bases remaining between them. This CDR3 contains 15 residues. CDR1 is SGHNT, CDR2 YYREEE, per germline (reference sequence). As DNA, the CDR3 is TGTGCCAGCAGCTTAGGCAGGGCGAACACCGGGGAGCTGTTTTTT. Protein: CASSLGRANTGELFF.

The chain couples TRBV7-9 to TRBJ1-6, with 7 positions matching TRBD1. The CDR3 loop spans 13 amino acids. Germline V gives CDR1 SEHNR, CDR2 FQNEAQ (reference sequence). Trimming removed 7 bases from V and 7 bases from J; junction bases left unmatched: 4. CDR3 protein: CASTTGSNSPLHF. CDR3 DNA sequence: TGTGCCAGCACGACAGGGAGCAATTCACCCCTCCACTTT. Looking up the rest from reference TRBV7-9 and TRBJ1-6 gives the full variable domain: DTGVSQNPRHKITKRGQNVTFRCDPISEHNRLYWYRQTLGQGPEFLTYFQNEAQLEKSRLLSDRFSAERPKGSFSTLEIQRTEQGDSAMYLCASTTGSNSPLHFGNGTRLTVT.

The chain joins TRBV28 to TRBJ2-2; TRBD1 agrees at 9 bases. V was clipped by 6 bases and J by 6 bases; unmatched bases: 2. Per the germline V gene, CDR1 is MDHEN and CDR2 is SYDVKM. This CDR3 spans 13 amino acids. CDR3: CASRGQGPGELFF. In DNA form, the CDR3 reads TGTGCCAGCAGGGGACAGGGACCCGGGGAGCTGTTTTTT.

The V gene is TRBV7-9, the J gene TRBJ2-3; D gene uncertain. CDR1 and CDR2 (germline): SEHNR, FQNEAQ (reference sequence). CDR3 length equals 14 residues. V lost 5 bases and J 6 bases, leaving 15 bases between the germline ends. The CDR3 here is CASSLTIEEDTQYF. CDR3 bases: TGTGCCAGCAGCCTGACGATTGAGGAGGATACGCAGTATTTT. Full variable domain (outside the CDR3, taken from reference TRBV7-9 and TRBJ2-3): DTGVSQNPRHKITKRGQNVTFRCDPISEHNRLYWYRQTLGQGPEFLTYFQNEAQLEKSRLLSDRFSAERPKGSFSTLEIQRTEQGDSAMYLCASSLTIEEDTQYFGPGTRLTVL.

The chain joins TRBV7-9 to TRBJ1-3; D is uncertain. The CDR3 length is 14 residues. Trimming took off 2 bases at V and 0 bases at J, with 5 bases between the two ends. The germline V gene has CDR1 SEHNR and CDR2 FQNEAQ (reference sequence). The CDR3 spells CASSLLSSGNTIYF. In DNA form, the CDR3 reads TGTGCCAGCAGCTTACTGAGCTCTGGAAACACCATATATTTT. The variable domain in full, completed from reference TRBV7-9 and TRBJ1-3, reads DTGVSQNPRHKITKRGQNVTFRCDPISEHNRLYWYRQTLGQGPEFLTYFQNEAQLEKSRLLSDRFSAERPKGSFSTLEIQRTEQGDSAMYLCASSLLSSGNTIYFGEGSWLTVV.

The J gene is TRBJ1-1, the V gene TRBV15; D is unclear. Trimming pared 2 bases from V and 6 bases from J, leaving 13 bases between. This CDR3 has 14 amino acids. Germline values: CDR1 LNHNV, CDR2 YYDKDF (reference sequence). DNA for the CDR3: TGTGCCACCAGCAGAAGCTCGGGTGTGGCTGAAGCTTTCTTT. Translated: CATSRSSGVAEAFF.